One sample yielded the 15 T cell receptor beta chains listed below, sequenced in a study of beta chain features in type 1 diabetes. Study observations and caveats: Shortening that was moderate but significant affected the TCRB CDR3s of Type 1 diabetes patients in all four CD4+ subsets.

All of the isolated RNA was reverse transcribed, so expressed TCRB transcripts were sequenced. The protocol was immunoSEQ multiplex PCR, while the TCRdb copy is restricted to in-frame clones and leaves out a portion. The data hold roughly 730,000 clones, with over 10% observed a single time. Antigens of these TCRs are unknown. Sequenced: naive CD4+ T cells from blood. All receptors come from a man younger than 30 with type 1 diabetes.

This clone was seen only a few times. The CDR3 DNA is TGTGCCAGCAGCTTAATGACAGCCTCCTACGAGCAGTACTTC. The encoded protein is CASSLMTASYEQYF. The V and J genes are TRBV7-9 and TRBJ2-7, with D possibly being TRBD1 (5 bases). Trimming took off 2 bases at V and 0 bases at J, with 8 bases between the two ends. Germline values: CDR1 SEHNR, CDR2 FQNEAQ (reference sequence). The CDR3 is 14 amino acids.

This chain uses TRBV27 with TRBJ1-4, with D hard to call. CDR1 is MNHEY and CDR2 is SMNVEV in the germline V gene (reference sequence). V lost 3 bases to trimming and J lost 8 bases, with 13 bases between them. The CDR3 totals 14 residues. CDR3 bases: TGTGCCAGCAGTTTGGGAGGTTCCAGGGAAAAACTGTTTTTT. Translated: CASSLGGSREKLFF. Full variable domain (missing parts from reference TRBV27 and TRBJ1-4): EAQVTQNPRYLITVTGKKLTVTCSQNMNHEYMSWYRQDPGLGLRQIYYSMNVEVTDKGDVPEGYKVSRKEKRNFPLILESPSPNQTSLYFCASSLGGSREKLFFGSGTQLSVL.

The table lists this clone with a few counts. The sample carries other DNA sequences with the same CDR3. The V and J genes are TRBV9 and TRBJ2-3; no clear D gene. The V gene lost 0 bases and the J gene lost 0 bases, with 2 bases spanning the gap. The CDR3 is 13 amino acids. CDR1 is SGDLS, CDR2 YYNGEE, per germline. The CDR3 loop is CASSVVSTDTQYF. CDR3 nucleotides: TGTGCCAGCAGCGTAGTAAGCACAGATACGCAGTATTTT.

This clone has a handful of counts. The chain couples TRBV30 to TRBJ2-7; no definite D call. The V end was cut by 0 bases, the J end by 0 bases, with 3 bases between. The CDR3 has 12 residues. CDR1 and CDR2 (germline): GTSNPN, SVGIG (reference sequence). This chain's CDR3 is CAWSVPSYEQYF. CDR3 sequence (DNA): TGTGCCTGGAGTGTACCCTCCTACGAGCAGTACTTC. Drawing the rest from reference TRBV30 and TRBJ2-7, the complete variable domain is SQTIHQWPATLVQPVGSPLSLECTVEGTSNPNLYWYRQAAGRGLQLLFYSVGIGQISSEVPQNLSASRPQDRQFILSSKKLLLSDSGFYLCAWSVPSYEQYFGPGTRLTVT.

V and J are TRBV25-1 and TRBJ1-1, with 7 nucleotides matching TRBD1. CDR1 and CDR2 from the germline V gene are MGHDK and SYGVNS. The J segment lost 4 bases and the V segment lost 2 bases, leaving 16 bases of the junction unmatched. The CDR3 loop spans 18 amino acids. Here the CDR3 DNA reads TGTGCCAGCAGTGAAGGTTTATGGCCAGGGGGAATCGGCACTGAAGCTTTCTTT. As protein: CASSEGLWPGGIGTEAFF.

In this sample, this clone turned up a few times. The chain recombines TRBV6-6 with TRBJ1-1; TRBD1 is a possible D gene (6 bases). CDR1 and CDR2 from the germline V gene are MNHNY and SVGAGI (reference sequence). The germline V and J ends were trimmed by 7 bases and 1 base, with 16 bases remaining between them. The CDR3 contains 15 residues. The CDR3 loop is CASIPRGGENTEAFF. As DNA, the CDR3 is TGTGCCAGCATTCCGAGAGGGGGAGAGAACACTGAAGCTTTCTTT.

The gene calls are TRBV28 and TRBJ1-2, with D tentatively TRBD1 (6 bases). The germline V gene has CDR1 MDHEN and CDR2 SYDVKM. This CDR3 region has 14 residues. Trimming removed 4 bases at V and 6 bases at J, with 15 bases between. CDR3 region: CASSSGQSRDGYTF. In nucleotides, the CDR3 is TGTGCCAGCAGTTCCGGACAGTCCCGGGATGGCTACACCTTC.

This clone appeared a few times. This chain joins TRBV28 and TRBJ2-7; D remains unclear. Germline CDR1 and CDR2: MDHEN and SYDVKM. CDR3 length: 12 residues. The germline V and J ends were trimmed by 4 bases and 9 bases, with 13 bases remaining between them. The CDR3 protein is CASSSDIWWQYF. The CDR3 coding sequence is TGTGCCAGCAGTTCTGACATTTGGTGGCAGTACTTC.

The V call is TRBV25-1, the J call TRBJ2-1; weak D call: TRBD1 (6 bases). Trimming pared 4 bases from V and 6 bases from J, leaving 13 bases between. The CDR3 totals 14 residues. Per the germline V gene, CDR1 is MGHDK and CDR2 is SYGVNS. The CDR3 loop is CASSVRQDSNEQFF. CDR3 nucleotide sequence: TGTGCCAGCAGTGTGAGACAGGACTCCAATGAGCAGTTCTTC.

Only a few counts were recorded for this clone. The sample has other DNA sequences that encode this CDR3 too. CDR3 coding DNA: TGTGCCAGCAGTTTGGGGGGCGGACGGACTGAAGCTTTCTTT. It encodes CASSLGGGRTEAFF. The V gene is TRBV28, the J gene TRBJ1-1, with a possible D match to TRBD1 (6 bases). The V and J ends lost 3 bases and 5 bases respectively, with 13 bases between them. The CDR3 contains 14 residues. Germline-derived CDR1 and CDR2 are MDHEN and SYDVKM.

This clone was seen only a few times. The chain employs TRBV21-1 and TRBJ1-2; TRBD1, as called in the table, went unchecked against the DNA. TRBV21-1 is annotated as a pseudogene. CDR3 length equals 15 residues. In nucleotides, the CDR3 is TGTGCCAGCAGCTTCCCGGGACAGGGAAACTATGGCTACACCTTC. Its protein product is CASSFPGQGNYGYTF.

The rearrangement links TRBV15 to TRBJ2-1; 9 bases match TRBD1. This CDR3 has 16 amino acids. The J segment lost 3 bases and the V segment lost 6 bases, leaving 9 bases of the junction unmatched. From germline, CDR1 is LNHNV and CDR2 YYDKDF (reference sequence). CDR3 residues: CATSQPDRGGYNEQFF. The CDR3 region has the DNA TGTGCCACCAGTCAGCCTGACAGGGGGGGCTACAATGAGCAGTTCTTC.

The sample holds a few counts of this clone. This chain joins TRBV7-9 and TRBJ2-1; 7 bases map to TRBD1. The CDR3 runs 16 residues. V trimming: 3 bases; J trimming: 2 bases; junction bases outside the gene matches: 7. CDR1 is SEHNR and CDR2 is FQNEAQ in the germline V gene (reference sequence). CDR3 coding DNA: TGTGCCAGCAGCTTGGCCGGGACAGACGCCTACAATGAGCAGTTCTTC. Translated: CASSLAGTDAYNEQFF.

This clone has more than one count but fewer than ten. The chain employs TRBV28 and TRBJ1-4, with 9 bases that match TRBD1. This CDR3 region has 14 residues. Germline-derived CDR1 and CDR2 are MDHEN and SYDVKM. V lost 5 bases and J lost 8; bases outside the gene matches: 6. CDR3 protein: CASSRDRVGEKLFF. DNA for the CDR3: TGTGCCAGCAGTCGGGACAGGGTAGGGGAAAAACTGTTTTTT.

This chain joins TRBV5-4 and TRBJ2-3, with D perhaps TRBD2 (6 bases). Germline assignment: CDR1 SGHNT and CDR2 YYREEE (reference sequence). This CDR3 is built from 17 residues. Trimming removed 4 bases from V and 1 base from J, with 19 bases in between. The CDR3 nucleotides are TGTGCCAGCAGCAAGGGCCGGGGGAGCGTCGGCACAGATACGCAGTATTTT. Translation gives CASSKGRGSVGTDTQYF.